Below, 30 T cell receptor beta chains from the same sample are listed, as sequenced in a study of OX40 agonist ivuxolimab in advanced cancers. Here immunoSEQ multiplex PCR was the method, and the copy in TCRdb shows in-frame clones only, minus some. The data hold roughly 53,000 clones, with 93% observed a single time. Sequences were derived from CD4+ or CD8+ T cells sorted from blood, sampled in a trial of the OX40 agonist ivuxolimab. These receptors were collected from an adult with an advanced solid tumor such as melanoma, head and neck, liver or kidney cancer.

This chain links TRBV5-6 with TRBJ2-1, with 7 bases identical to TRBD2. V was pared by 6 bases and J by 0 bases, with 12 bases of the junction left unmatched. Germline loops: CDR1 SGHDT, CDR2 YYEEEE. The CDR3 loop spans 17 amino acids. CDR3 protein: CASTGGFLHSSYNEQFF. The CDR3 nucleotides read TGTGCCAGCACCGGGGGGTTCTTGCATAGCTCCTACAATGAGCAGTTCTTC.

The CDR3 bases are TGCGCCAGCGGGAGGGCGGGAGAGACCCAGTACTTC. As protein: CASGRAGETQYF. The chain links TRBV10-2 to TRBJ2-5; 7 positions match TRBD2. The junction had 4 bases not matched to a gene; V was cut back by 8 bases and J by 4 bases. This CDR3 spans 12 amino acids. CDR1 is WSHSY, CDR2 SAAADI, per germline.

The chain combines TRBV14 with TRBJ2-1, with TRBD2 matching 10 bases. V was clipped by 1 base and J by 2 bases; unmatched bases: 17. The V gene's germline CDR1 is SGHDN and CDR2 FVKESK. The CDR3 loop spans 21 amino acids. The DNA for the CDR3 is TGTGCCAGCAGCCAAGTGGTGGCTAGCGGGAGAGGGTCCCTGGCCTACAATGAGCAGTTCTTC. Protein product: CASSQVVASGRGSLAYNEQFF.

A single count supports this clone. The chain links TRBV7-9 to TRBJ2-5; tentative D call: TRBD2 (5 bases). CDR1 is SEHNR, CDR2 FQNEAQ, per germline (reference sequence). V shed 5 bases and J shed 4 bases, with 11 bases lying between them. The CDR3 spans 13 residues. The chain's CDR3 is CASSPISGETQYF. CDR3 nucleotide sequence: TGTGCCAGCAGCCCGATAAGCGGAGAGACCCAGTACTTC. Supplemented by reference TRBV7-9 and TRBJ2-5, the full variable domain reads DTGVSQNPRHKITKRGQNVTFRCDPISEHNRLYWYRQTLGQGPEFLTYFQNEAQLEKSRLLSDRFSAERPKGSFSTLEIQRTEQGDSAMYLCASSPISGETQYFGPGTRLLVL.

The chain employs TRBV9 and TRBJ2-7; a possible D gene is TRBD1 (5 bases). The V gene lost 0 bases and the J gene lost 5 bases, with 15 bases spanning the gap. This CDR3 spans 15 amino acids. Germline lookup yields CDR1 SGDLS and CDR2 YYNGEE. The DNA of the CDR3 is TGTGCCAGCAGCGTAGACCAGGGTTCAGTCCACGAGCAGTACTTC. Its translation is CASSVDQGSVHEQYF.

This sequence joins TRBV2 and TRBJ2-3; a weak D match, TRBD2 (6 bases). Germline V gives CDR1 SNHLY, CDR2 FYNNEI. This CDR3 is built from 14 residues. V lost 4 bases and J 0 bases, leaving 8 bases between the germline ends. In nucleotides, the CDR3 is TGTGCCAGCAGTGGCGGGGTTAGCACAGATACGCAGTATTTT. Protein: CASSGGVSTDTQYF.

This chain uses TRBV5-1 with TRBJ2-5; a weak D match, TRBD2 (6 bases). The CDR3 consists of 16 residues. Per germline, CDR1 SGHRS and CDR2 YFSETQ. Trimming left V 4 bases short and J 0 bases short, with 16 bases between. The CDR3 sequence is CASSLLRTSHQETQYF. Here the CDR3 DNA reads TGCGCCAGCAGCCTCCTCAGAACTAGCCACCAAGAGACCCAGTACTTC.

Comment on this clone: The sample holds other DNA sequences that translate to the same CDR3. This chain uses TRBV7-8 with TRBJ2-7; 8 positions agree with TRBD2. The CDR3 has 14 amino acids. CDR1 is SGHVS and CDR2 is FQNEAQ in the germline V gene. Trimming at V came to 1 base and at J to 12 bases, leaving 11 bases not matched to a gene. The CDR3 DNA sequence: TGTGCCAGCAGCTTAGAGTCCCTAGGTCGGGGGGGGTACTTC. This codes for CASSLESLGRGGYF.

The chain joins TRBV5-6 to TRBJ2-2; D is possibly TRBD1 (5 bases). The V gene's germline CDR1 is SGHDT and CDR2 YYEEEE. V lost 6 bases, J lost 4 bases, and 10 bases lay in between. This CDR3 region has 13 residues. CDR3 amino acids: CASNYRTTGELFF. The CDR3 bases are TGTGCCAGCAACTACAGGACCACCGGGGAGCTGTTTTTT.

The chain couples TRBV4-1 to TRBJ2-7, with D unresolved. Trimming took 1 base from V and 2 from J, leaving 9 bases between them. The CDR3 contains 14 residues. Germline CDR1 is MGHRA and CDR2 is YSYEKL. The CDR3 DNA sequence: TGCGCCAGCAGCCAAGGTCCCCTGGCCTACGAGCAGTACTTC. This gives the protein CASSQGPLAYEQYF.

This chain joins TRBV6-5 and TRBJ2-3; 8 bases line up with TRBD1. The CDR3 extends over 14 amino acids. Per germline, CDR1 MNHEY and CDR2 SVGAGI. V lost 2 bases and J lost 4; bases outside the gene matches: 2. The CDR3 DNA reads as TGTGCCAGCAGTTACATACAGGGGGCAGATACGCAGTATTTT. As protein: CASSYIQGADTQYF.

In its sample, this clone was seen once. The rearrangement links TRBV9 to TRBJ2-1; D is possibly TRBD2 (5 bases). The CDR3 is 13 residues long. CDR1 SGDLS and CDR2 YYNGEE come from the germline V gene. Trimming cost V 3 bases and J 8 bases, with 12 bases left between them. The CDR3 region has the DNA TGTGCCAGCAGCGCCGAGAGGGTCGATGAGCAGTTCTTC. Translation: CASSAERVDEQFF.

The chain recombines TRBV19 with TRBJ1-4; D ambiguous. The CDR3 has 16 residues. Trimming took 6 bases from V and 0 from J, leaving 14 bases between them. The germline V gene encodes CDR1 LNHDA and CDR2 SQIVND (reference sequence). CDR3 residues: CASSPTEIATNEKLFF. The DNA for the CDR3 is TGTGCCAGTAGCCCCACAGAGATTGCAACTAATGAAAAACTGTTTTTT.

The chain uses TRBV18 and TRBJ2-1; TRBD2 matches at 12 bases. The germline CDR1 and CDR2 sequences are KGHSH and LQKENI. V lost 3 bases to trimming and J lost 6 bases; unmatched junction nucleotides: 6. The CDR3 loop spans 16 amino acids. CDR3 DNA sequence: TGTGCCAGCTCACCGGTCGCTAGCGGGAGGGGCAATGAGCAGTTCTTC. As protein: CASSPVASGRGNEQFF.

CDR3 protein: CASSEWGTSGSYEQFF. The CDR3 DNA reads TGCGCCAGCAGTGAGTGGGGGACTAGCGGGAGCTACGAGCAGTTCTTC. V is TRBV10-2 and J is TRBJ2-1; 14 bases are shared with TRBD2. The CDR3 is 16 residues long. V shed 1 base and J 10 bases; nucleotides not matched to a gene: 6. In germline, CDR1 is WSHSY, CDR2 SAAADI.

The chain employs TRBV9 and TRBJ1-5; 7 bases fit TRBD1. The CDR3 totals 14 residues. V was clipped by 5 bases and J by 7 bases; unmatched bases: 9. Germline V gene data show CDR1 as SGDLS and CDR2 as YYNGEE. CDR3 sequence: CASSPRQGGQPQHF. The CDR3 bases are TGTGCCAGCAGTCCTCGACAGGGAGGACAGCCCCAGCATTTT.

The chain uses TRBV28 and TRBJ2-7, with 7 bases fitting TRBD1. This CDR3 spans 14 amino acids. V was clipped by 2 bases and J by 3 bases; unmatched bases: 4. Per germline, CDR1 MDHEN and CDR2 SYDVKM. The chain's CDR3 is CASSLAGTVYEQYF. CDR3 in DNA: TGTGCCAGCAGTTTAGCCGGGACAGTCTACGAGCAGTACTTC.

The V gene is TRBV9, the J gene TRBJ2-4, with D tentatively TRBD2 (6 bases). Trimming took 3 bases from V and 3 from J, leaving 13 bases between them. The CDR3 totals 15 residues. CDR1 and CDR2 from the germline V gene are SGDLS and YYNGEE. The CDR3 reads CASSASSGVKNIQYF. The CDR3, as DNA: TGTGCCAGCAGCGCCTCCTCGGGGGTCAAAAACATTCAGTACTTC.

This rearrangement joins TRBV4-3 to TRBJ2-7; D might be TRBD2 (6 bases). V lost 3 bases to trimming and J lost 0 bases, with 15 bases between them. The germline V gene has CDR1 LGHNA and CDR2 YSLEER. This CDR3 spans 16 amino acids. In nucleotides, the CDR3 is TGCGCCAGCAGCCAGAATTGGGCGGGAAGCTCCTACGAGCAGTACTTC. This codes for CASSQNWAGSSYEQYF.

This sequence joins TRBV28 and TRBJ2-2; weak D call: TRBD2 (5 bases). Germline V CDR1 and CDR2: MDHEN, SYDVKM. The CDR3 contains 15 residues. The V and J ends lost 3 bases and 4 bases respectively, with 12 bases between them. CDR3: CASSFEGVGTGELFF. The CDR3 nucleotides are TGTGCCAGCAGTTTCGAGGGAGTCGGCACCGGGGAGCTGTTTTTT.

The rearrangement joins TRBV28 to TRBJ2-7; 7 nucleotides match TRBD2. This CDR3 comprises 15 residues. The germline CDR1 and CDR2 sequences are MDHEN and SYDVKM. V lost 3 bases to trimming and J lost 5 bases; unmatched junction nucleotides: 10. This chain's CDR3 is CASSFYGREWDEQYF. As DNA, the CDR3 is TGTGCCAGCAGTTTCTATGGGCGGGAGTGGGACGAGCAGTACTTC. Using reference TRBV28 and TRBJ2-7 for the parts outside the CDR3, the full variable domain is DVKVTQSSRYLVKRTGEKVFLECVQDMDHENMFWYRQDPGLGLRLIYFSYDVKMKEKGDIPEGYSVSREKKERFSLILESASTNQTSMYLCASSFYGREWDEQYFGPGTRLTVT.

The chain joins TRBV5-4 to TRBJ2-2; D may be TRBD2 (6 bases). Per the germline V gene, CDR1 is SGHNT and CDR2 is YYREEE (reference sequence). The V end was cut by 5 bases, the J end by 5 bases, with 16 bases between. The CDR3 runs to 15 residues. CDR3 loop: CASRSRGTPTGELFF. For the CDR3, the DNA is TGTGCCAGCAGATCTCGCGGGACTCCAACCGGGGAGCTGTTTTTT.

V gene TRBV28 combines with J gene TRBJ2-3, with TRBD2 matching over 9 bases. With 6 bases clipped from V and 3 bases from J, the junction kept 13 bases outside the gene matches. From germline, CDR1 is MDHEN and CDR2 SYDVKM. The CDR3 is made up of 17 amino acids. The CDR3 DNA follows: TGTGCCAGCAGACCCTCAGGTCATAGCGGGAGAACAGATACGCAGTATTTT. Translating gives CASRPSGHSGRTDTQYF.

This chain uses TRBV7-6 with TRBJ2-5; D call uncertain. CDR1 and CDR2 (germline): SGHVS, FNYEAQ. V lost 0 bases to trimming and J lost 4 bases, with 6 bases between them. The CDR3 sequence is 13 residues long. CDR3 nucleotide sequence: TGTGCCAGCAGCTTAGCGGGCGGAGAGACCCAGTACTTC. The encoded protein is CASSLAGGETQYF. The variable domain in full, with the rest retrieved from reference TRBV7-6 and TRBJ2-5, is GAGVSQSPRYKVTKRGQDVALRCDPISGHVSLYWYRQALGQGPEFLTYFNYEAQQDKSGLPNDRFSAERPEGSISTLTIQRTEQRDSAMYRCASSLAGGETQYFGPGTRLLVL.

The rearrangement joins TRBV7-6 to TRBJ2-1, with D perhaps matching TRBD1 (5 bases). V lost 5 bases and J lost 2, with 16 bases in between. The CDR3 spans 16 residues. CDR1 SGHVS and CDR2 FNYEAQ come from the germline V gene. CDR3 DNA sequence: TGTGCCAGCAGCCTCACAATTGACAGCGCCTACAATGAGCAGTTCTTC. It yields the protein CASSLTIDSAYNEQFF.

The V gene is TRBV23-1, the J gene TRBJ1-2; the match to TRBD1 covers 9 bases. TRBV23-1 carries the ORF label, with uncertain function. This CDR3 is 15 amino acids long. V trimming: 2 bases; J trimming: 0 bases; junction bases outside the gene matches: 1. The CDR3 sequence: CASSQGTGTNYGYTF. Written as DNA, the CDR3 is TGCGCCAGCAGTCAAGGGACAGGGACTAACTATGGCTACACCTTC.

The V and J genes are TRBV10-2 and TRBJ1-5; a possible D gene is TRBD1 (5 bases). CDR1 WSHSY and CDR2 SAAADI come from the germline V gene. V shed 3 bases and J shed 8 bases, with 20 bases lying between them. The CDR3 consists of 16 residues. The CDR3 reads CASSDPTQGGIEPQHF. CDR3 coding DNA: TGCGCCAGCAGTGACCCCACCCAGGGTGGGATCGAGCCCCAGCATTTT.

This clone was recorded once. The chain links TRBV29-1 to TRBJ2-3; 12 bases are shared with TRBD2. The CDR3 totals 15 residues. V was pared by 7 bases and J by 3 bases, with 8 bases of the junction left unmatched. In germline, CDR1 is SQVTM, CDR2 ANQGSEA. CDR3 loop: CSANGLAGRTDTQYF. The CDR3 DNA follows: TGCAGCGCTAACGGACTAGCGGGACGGACAGATACGCAGTATTTT.

This chain links TRBV9 with TRBJ2-1; TRBD2 aligns across 8 bases. Germline loops: CDR1 SGDLS, CDR2 YYNGEE. With 4 bases clipped from V and 9 bases from J, the junction kept 12 bases outside the gene matches. There are 15 residues in the CDR3. CDR3 sequence reads: CASSPSGRVAGEQFF. The CDR3 DNA is TGTGCCAGCAGCCCAAGCGGGAGAGTCGCTGGTGAGCAGTTCTTC.

In this sample, this clone turned up once. V is TRBV28 and J is TRBJ2-6; D is uncertain. The germline gives CDR1 MDHEN, CDR2 SYDVKM. The V and J ends lost 6 bases and 0 bases respectively, with 18 bases between them. The CDR3 contains 18 residues. CDR3 bases: TGTGCCAGCAGCCTACCCAGGCACGCCATCTCTGGGGCCAACGTCCTGACTTTC. It is translated as CASSLPRHAISGANVLTF.